This entry describes one TCR beta chain. This sample was taken from a study of blood T cell repertoires in COVID-19. On the study more broadly: T cells, B-cell-depleted T cells, or PBMCs supplied cDNA or gDNA.

Assay used: immunoSEQ multiplex PCR; TCRdb lists only in-frame clones, some missing. Among tens of thousands of clones listed, about 83% were seen once. The origin of this receptor is a human donor in a cohort sampled during active COVID-19. Sequencing was carried out using peripheral blood.

In DNA, the CDR3 is TGTGCCAGCTTCAGCGGTAGGGCCAACGTCCTGACTTTC. Amino acid sequence: CASFSGRANVLTF. The chain employs TRBV18 and TRBJ2-6; weak D call: TRBD2 (5 bases). Germline loops: CDR1 KGHSH, CDR2 LQKENI. V dropped 7 bases and J dropped 5 bases, with 9 bases sitting between them. The CDR3 contains 13 residues.